This T cell receptor (beta chain) originates from a study of T cell responses to AZD1222 COVID-19 vaccine. Study as a whole: Samples with a second dose at about 4 or about 12 weeks were pooled together.

Study conclusions and caveats: Researchers took repertoire samples only after the peak T cell response had come. CD4 TCRs covered the whole spike, strongest at regions 160-218 and 743-854. Of the AZD1222 recipients, only 5 or 6 were seropositive at baseline.

Assay used: immunoSEQ multiplex PCR; TCRdb lists only in-frame clones, some missing. The data show about 140,000 clones, just over 90% seen once. About this clone itself: Its antigen is still unknown.

The clonotype was recovered from an adult in good health. This material consisted of peripheral blood, taken on day 0 of AZD1222 vaccination.

The CDR3 is CSVAKDRMSGKLFF. The CDR3 DNA reads TGCAGCGTTGCTAAGGACAGGATGAGCGGAAAACTGTTTTTT. The J gene is TRBJ1-4, the V gene TRBV29-1, with 7 positions matching TRBD1. CDR1 and CDR2 (germline): SQVTM, ANQGSEA. This CDR3 spans 14 amino acids. The junction had 12 bases not matched to a gene; V was cut back by 4 bases and J by 10 bases.